Below, 14 T cell receptor beta chains from the same sample are listed, as sequenced in a study of T cells after yellow fever vaccination. In TCRdb, the 5' RACE reads were re-called with MiXCR into one record per CDR3 protein. The sample lists under 80,000 distinct CDR3 sequences, approximately 7.4% occurring once. The sample was CD8+ T cells sorted from PBMCs, taken 15 days after the yellow fever booster vaccination. These TCRs come from a man aged 30 to 45 who received the YFV17D yellow fever vaccine.

This clonotype was recorded at least ten times. V is TRBV7-6 and J is TRBJ2-7; perhaps TRBD2 as D (5 bases). The CDR3 is 13 amino acids. V was pared by 1 base and J by 4 bases, with 8 bases between. Germline lookup yields CDR1 SGHVS and CDR2 FNYEAQ. The DNA for the CDR3 is TGTGCCAGCAGCTTAGGAGCGGAGTACGAGCAGTACTTC. This gives the protein CASSLGAEYEQYF.

V gene TRBV5-1 combines with J gene TRBJ2-3, with 9 bases fitting TRBD2. V trimming: 0 bases; J trimming: 2 bases; junction bases outside the gene matches: 10. The CDR3 consists of 18 residues. Germline CDR1 is SGHRS and CDR2 is YFSETQ. The CDR3 sequence is CASSLALAGDLYTDTQYF. The CDR3 nucleotides read TGCGCCAGCAGCTTGGCCTTAGCGGGAGACCTGTACACAGATACGCAGTATTTT. Full variable domain (remainder filled in from reference TRBV5-1 and TRBJ2-3): KAGVTQTPRYLIKTRGQQVTLSCSPISGHRSVSWYQQTPGQGLQFLFEYFSETQRNKGNFPGRFSGRQFSNSRSEMNVSTLELGDSALYLCASSLALAGDLYTDTQYFGPGTRLTVL.

This clonotype has at least ten counts. The chain joins TRBV7-6 to TRBJ2-7, with a possible D match to TRBD1 (6 bases). V lost 0 bases and J 2 bases, leaving 11 bases between the germline ends. This CDR3 has 15 amino acids. Germline values: CDR1 SGHVS, CDR2 FNYEAQ. Here the CDR3 reads CASSLARGSPYEQYF. In DNA, the CDR3 is TGTGCCAGCAGCTTAGCCAGGGGCTCCCCCTACGAGCAGTACTTC.

This clonotype was seen ten or more times. The chain has TRBV19 and TRBJ2-5; 10 bases are a match to TRBD2. Germline CDR1 LNHDA, CDR2 SQIVND (reference sequence). CDR3 length: 17 residues. The V gene end was trimmed by 5 bases and the J gene end by 0 bases; junction bases not matched to a gene: 9. The CDR3 region has the DNA TGTGCCAGTAGTCCTATCTCTAGCGGGAGAGACCAAGAGACCCAGTACTTC. Translated: CASSPISSGRDQETQYF.

The sample holds many counts of this clonotype. The gene calls are TRBV5-1 and TRBJ2-3; D gene ambiguous. The V and J ends lost 0 bases and 1 base respectively, with 6 bases between them. This CDR3 has 14 residues. Germline V gene data show CDR1 as SGHRS and CDR2 as YFSETQ. As DNA, the CDR3 is TGCGCCAGCAGCTTGGACGGACGCACAGATACGCAGTATTTT. Encoded protein: CASSLDGRTDTQYF.

This clonotype was found many times. V usage is TRBV12-2 and J usage is TRBJ2-1. TRBV12-2 is given as a pseudogene. The CDR3 loop spans 14 amino acids. CDR3 amino acids: CASRLDRDHNEQFF. CDR3 in DNA: TGTGCAAGTCGCTTAGACCGCGATCACAATGAGCAGTTCTTC.

This clonotype appeared many times. This chain connects TRBV4-1 to TRBJ2-5; D is possibly TRBD1 (6 bases). The CDR3 sequence is 15 residues long. The V gene's germline CDR1 is MGHRA and CDR2 YSYEKL. With 5 bases removed from V and 7 bases from J, the gap between germline ends came to 20 bases. This CDR3 reads CASSGPQGFGGTQYF. The CDR3 DNA is TGCGCCAGCAGCGGCCCACAGGGATTCGGCGGGACCCAGTACTTC.

This clonotype was observed a single time. Since a much larger clone is just one base distant, this may be a read error. V is TRBV4-3 and J is TRBJ1-1, with no clear D. From germline, CDR1 is LGHNA and CDR2 YSLEER. Trimming took off 3 bases at V and 5 bases at J, with 22 bases between the two ends. This CDR3 has 17 amino acids. In DNA form, the CDR3 reads TGCGCCAGCAGCCAGGCGGGGTCGGGCGGTTCAAGTACTGAAGCTTTCTTT. This sequence encodes CASSQAGSGGSSTEAFF.

This clonotype came up many times. The chain has TRBV5-1 and TRBJ2-3; D is unresolved. The CDR3 is 10 residues long. Germline V gene lookup returns CDR1 SGHRS and CDR2 YFSETQ. The CDR3, as DNA: TGCGCTACGATGCCAGATACGCAGTATTTT. It is translated as CATMPDTQYF.

CDR3 loop: CSASGTSGARVVEQYF. Here the CDR3 DNA reads TGCAGTGCTTCCGGGACTAGCGGGGCTCGGGTGGTTGAGCAGTACTTC. The chain joins TRBV20-1 to TRBJ2-7; 13 nucleotides match TRBD2. The CDR3 totals 16 residues. Losses at the gene ends were 5 bases for V and 7 bases for J; bases not matched to a gene: 14. The V gene's germline CDR1 is DFQATT and CDR2 SNEGSKA (reference sequence).

There are many counts of this clonotype. The chain employs TRBV21-1 and TRBJ2-5; TRBD1 is the table's D call, not checked against the DNA. TRBV21-1 is tagged as a pseudogene. The CDR3 has 15 amino acids. In DNA, the CDR3 is TGTGCCAGCAGCACCCGGGACCCCGATCGGGAGACCCAGTACTTC. Encoded protein: CASSTRDPDRETQYF.

Comment on this clonotype: The junction and the germline gene differ at one end; a read error may be behind it. The genes are TRBV20-1 and TRBJ2-1; weak D call: TRBD1 (6 bases). Germline-derived CDR1 and CDR2 are DFQATT and SNEGSKA (reference sequence). The CDR3 sequence is 17 residues long. The CDR3 nucleotides read TGCTGTGCTAGGGGGTCAGGGGTCGGATTACCGGATAATGAGCAGTTCTTC. This sequence encodes CCARGSGVGLPDNEQFF.

This clonotype was detected ten times or more. The chain uses TRBV12-3 or TRBV12-4 and TRBJ1-5; D unresolved. Trimming took off 3 bases at V and 2 bases at J, with 14 bases between the two ends. The CDR3 loop spans 16 amino acids. CDR3 DNA: TGTGCCAGCAGTTTCATTAGTGGGGATGGCAATCAGCCCCAGCATTTT. Residues: CASSFISGDGNQPQHF.

This clonotype was counted at least ten times. V usage is TRBV4-2 and J usage is TRBJ2-1, with D perhaps TRBD2 (5 bases). Germline loops: CDR1 LGHNA, CDR2 YNFKEQ. Trimming stripped 6 bases from V and 10 bases from J, with 22 bases between. The CDR3 covers 15 residues. This CDR3 is CASSLGGGSVGEQFF. The CDR3, as DNA: TGTGCCAGCAGTCTCGGAGGCGGTTCCGTCGGGGAGCAGTTCTTC.